This TCR beta chain was recorded in a study of blood T cells in healthy people across ages. Findings of the study overall: Roughly linear declines in TCR beta diversity per million T cells occurred with age.

A sample-barcoded 5' primer and a J-beta primer mix were used in a second PCR of about 7 to 12 cycles. TCRdb used MiXCR to reprocess the 5' RACE reads, holding one entry per CDR3 protein. This sample has some 860,000 distinct CDR3 sequences, with approximately 60% found just once. With regard to this clonotype: The target antigen is unknown.

This CDR3 region has 14 residues. Germline V CDR1 and CDR2: LNHDA, SQIVND (reference sequence). V shed 6 bases and J 3 bases; nucleotides not matched to a gene: 6. The TCR was taken from a man aged 40-55 years in good health. The V gene is TRBV19, the J gene TRBJ1-1; the match to TRBD1 covers 8 bases. The specimen sequenced was blood. In nucleotides, the CDR3 is TGTGCCAGTAGCCGCCTGGACAGGGACACTGAAGCTTTCTTT. It codes for CASSRLDRDTEAFF. Full variable domain (remainder filled in from reference TRBV19 and TRBJ1-1): DGGITQSPKYLFRKEGQNVTLSCEQNLNHDAMYWYRQDPGQGLRLIYYSQIVNDFQKGDIAEGYSVSREKKESFPLTVTSAQKNPTAFYLCASSRLDRDTEAFFGQGTRLTVV.